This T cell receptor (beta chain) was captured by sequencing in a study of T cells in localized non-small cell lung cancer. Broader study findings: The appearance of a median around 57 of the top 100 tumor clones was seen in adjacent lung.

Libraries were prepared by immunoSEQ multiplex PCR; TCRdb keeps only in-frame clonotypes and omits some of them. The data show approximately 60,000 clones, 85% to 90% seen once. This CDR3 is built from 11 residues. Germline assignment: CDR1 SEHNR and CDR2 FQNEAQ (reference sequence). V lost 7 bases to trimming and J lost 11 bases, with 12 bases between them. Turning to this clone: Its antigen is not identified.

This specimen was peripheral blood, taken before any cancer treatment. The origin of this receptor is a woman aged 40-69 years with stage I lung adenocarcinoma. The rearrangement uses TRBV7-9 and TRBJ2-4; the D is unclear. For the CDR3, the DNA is TGTGCCAGCACCCCCGGCGACCTTCAGTACTTC. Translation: CASTPGDLQYF.